A single sample is the source of the 32 T cell receptor beta chains below, sequenced in a study of OX40 agonist ivuxolimab in advanced cancers. Using immunoSEQ multiplex PCR, the repertoire was profiled, and TCRdb retains in-frame clones only, with some absent. The sample includes about 94,000 clones, around 94% of them seen just once. The sample consisted of CD4+ or CD8+ T cells sorted from blood, taken in a trial of the OX40 agonist ivuxolimab. The receptors shown here come from an adult with an advanced solid tumor such as melanoma, head and neck, liver or kidney cancer.

This clone was detected only once. The V and J genes are TRBV7-9 and TRBJ2-1, with D tentatively TRBD1 (5 bases). Germline CDR1 SEHNR, CDR2 FQNEAQ (reference sequence). The CDR3 consists of 13 residues. The germline V and J ends were trimmed by 6 bases and 4 bases, with 10 bases remaining between them. CDR3 DNA: TGTGCCAGCAGTTTACGACAGTACAATGAGCAGTTCTTC. Protein product: CASSLRQYNEQFF.

The chain links TRBV7-3 to TRBJ2-5; D is ambiguous. V lost 3 bases and J lost 2, with 7 bases in between. CDR1 SGHTA and CDR2 FQGTGA come from the germline V gene. The CDR3 totals 13 residues. The chain's CDR3 is CASSLGQQETQYF. The DNA for the CDR3 is TGTGCCAGCAGCTTGGGCCAGCAAGAGACCCAGTACTTC.

This clone occurred once. The rearrangement joins TRBV27 to TRBJ1-1, with a weak D call TRBD1 (5 bases). The CDR3 contains 16 residues. Per the germline V gene, CDR1 is MNHEY and CDR2 is SMNVEV (reference sequence). V lost 6 bases to trimming and J lost 3 bases, with 20 bases between them. CDR3 amino acids: CASRDTPVVRDTEAFF. The CDR3 nucleotides read TGTGCCAGCAGGGACACCCCTGTAGTCCGGGACACTGAAGCTTTCTTT.

The V call is TRBV6-1, the J call TRBJ2-7; 8 bases align to TRBD1. Germline V lookup: CDR1 MNHNS, CDR2 SASEGT. With V trimmed by 7 bases and J by 5 bases, 13 bases remained unmatched. The CDR3 sequence is 15 residues long. CDR3 protein: CASKQQGVMINEQYF. For the CDR3, the DNA is TGTGCCAGCAAGCAACAGGGGGTTATGATCAACGAGCAGTACTTC.

The genes are TRBV7-2 and TRBJ1-5; 7 positions match TRBD1. CDR1 SGHTA and CDR2 FQGNSA come from the germline V gene. This CDR3 contains 13 residues. The J segment lost 5 bases and the V segment lost 4 bases, leaving 2 bases of the junction unmatched. CDR3 coding DNA: TGTGCCAGCAGCTGGACAGGCGATCAGCCCCAGCATTTT. Its protein product is CASSWTGDQPQHF.

The chain recombines TRBV11-2 with TRBJ2-2; D uncertain. Trimming stripped 4 bases from V and 7 bases from J, with 13 bases between. This CDR3 region has 14 residues. Looked up from germline, CDR1 is SGHAT and CDR2 is FQNNGV. CDR3 nucleotide sequence: TGTGCCAGCAGCTCCCCATATTTGGGCGGGGAGCTGTTTTTT. It encodes CASSSPYLGGELFF.

A single count supports this clone. The rearrangement links TRBV7-2 to TRBJ1-3; 7 nucleotides align to TRBD1. CDR1 and CDR2 (germline): SGHTA, FQGNSA. V dropped 3 bases and J dropped 5; count of bases not matched to a gene: 13. This CDR3 is built from 17 residues. DNA for the CDR3: TGTGCCAGCAGCTTCGGGACAGACCGTCTTCTCCGAAACACCATATATTTT. Protein product: CASSFGTDRLLRNTIYF.

This chain connects TRBV16 to TRBJ2-3; the D is unclear. Germline assignment: CDR1 KGHSY and CDR2 FQNENV. Trimming removed 7 bases from V and 6 bases from J, with 8 bases in between. The CDR3 is made up of 11 amino acids. In DNA, the CDR3 is TGTGCCAGCATGGGAAGGGATACGCAGTATTTT. Protein sequence: CASMGRDTQYF.

The chain combines TRBV7-2 with TRBJ2-7; D perhaps matches TRBD2 (6 bases). Looked up from germline, CDR1 is SGHTA and CDR2 is FQGNSA. V lost 6 bases and J lost 7, with 16 bases in between. There are 13 residues in the CDR3. CDR3 bases: TGTGCCAGCAGTGTCGAGCGGGTGGGTGAGCAGTACTTC. This codes for CASSVERVGEQYF.

The rearrangement joins TRBV5-1 to TRBJ2-3; D gene unclear. Trimming left V 4 bases short and J 0 bases short, with 9 bases between. This CDR3 has 14 residues. Germline values: CDR1 SGHRS, CDR2 YFSETQ. CDR3 amino acids: CASSKGASTDTQYF. CDR3 DNA: TGCGCCAGCAGCAAAGGAGCTAGCACAGATACGCAGTATTTT.

The chain links TRBV7-9 to TRBJ1-1; 8 bases are a match to TRBD1. CDR3 length: 14 amino acids. Losses at the gene ends were 8 bases for V and 4 bases for J; bases not matched to a gene: 9. Germline CDR1 SEHNR, CDR2 FQNEAQ (reference sequence). This chain's CDR3 is CASPGTGETTEAFF. In nucleotides, the CDR3 is TGTGCCAGCCCCGGGACAGGTGAAACCACTGAAGCTTTCTTT.

V is TRBV5-6 and J is TRBJ1-5; no reliable D call. Germline loops: CDR1 SGHDT, CDR2 YYEEEE. V was clipped by 4 bases and J by 3 bases, with 11 bases between them. The CDR3 sequence is 14 residues long. The CDR3, as DNA: TGTGCCAGCAGCCTTCATGGTAACAATCAGCCCCAGCATTTT. It codes for CASSLHGNNQPQHF.

The chain combines TRBV9 with TRBJ2-3, with 13 bases matching TRBD2. Per the germline V gene, CDR1 is SGDLS and CDR2 is YYNGEE. V shed 2 bases and J 3 bases; nucleotides not matched to a gene: 12. The CDR3 contains 19 residues. The CDR3 sequence: CASSVNPGLAGRGTDTQYF. In DNA form, the CDR3 reads TGTGCCAGCAGCGTGAACCCGGGACTAGCGGGAAGAGGAACAGATACGCAGTATTTT.

The genes are TRBV7-2 and TRBJ2-1, with TRBD2 identical over 7 bases. Germline V gives CDR1 SGHTA, CDR2 FQGNSA. The ends lost 5 bases at V and 8 bases at J; junction bases unmatched: 12. This CDR3 is 15 amino acids long. In DNA, the CDR3 is TGTGCCAGCAGCCCGCAGCGGGGACCTCTACATGAGCAGTTCTTC. Its translation is CASSPQRGPLHEQFF.

The sample holds one count of this clone. The chain carries TRBV10-3 and TRBJ1-5; D perhaps matches TRBD1 (6 bases). Germline CDR1 is ENHRY and CDR2 is SYGVKD. The CDR3 contains 14 residues. Trimming cost V 7 bases and J 5 bases, with 15 bases left between them. The CDR3 nucleotides read TGTGCCATCAACAACGCAGGGGTCCATCAGCCCCAGCATTTT. Protein product: CAINNAGVHQPQHF.

The J gene is TRBJ1-2, the V gene TRBV9; tentatively, D is TRBD1 (5 bases). CDR3 length: 13 residues. Trimming left V 2 bases short and J 6 bases short, with 11 bases between. Germline CDR1 SGDLS, CDR2 YYNGEE. The CDR3 protein is CASSVEGRDGYTF. The CDR3, as DNA: TGTGCCAGCAGCGTTGAGGGGAGGGATGGCTACACCTTC.

The chain combines TRBV5-6 with TRBJ1-5; 8 bases align to TRBD1. V lost 5 bases, J lost 3 bases, and 16 bases stayed unmatched. The V gene's germline CDR1 is SGHDT and CDR2 YYEEEE. This CDR3 region has 18 residues. The CDR3 DNA follows: TGTGCCAGCAGTCGGGACAGGAGTAAGTTTCCCCACAATCAGCCCCAGCATTTT. This gives the protein CASSRDRSKFPHNQPQHF.

This clone has a single count. This rearrangement joins TRBV6-5 to TRBJ2-7; D could derive from TRBD1 or TRBD2 (5 bases each). V was trimmed by 6 bases and J by 4 bases, leaving 13 bases between them. Germline V gene data show CDR1 as MNHEY and CDR2 as SVGAGI. This CDR3 region has 13 residues. CDR3 residues: CASRPGRQYEQYF. The CDR3 DNA sequence: TGTGCCAGCAGGCCGGGACGGCAATACGAGCAGTACTTC.

This sequence joins TRBV2 and TRBJ1-4; no clear D. V shed 5 bases and J shed 7 bases, with 11 bases lying between them. Looked up from germline, CDR1 is SNHLY and CDR2 is FYNNEI. The CDR3 is made up of 13 amino acids. The CDR3 reads CASSYPEGEKLFF. The DNA for the CDR3 is TGTGCCAGCAGTTACCCCGAAGGTGAAAAACTGTTTTTT.

This clone occurred once. V gene TRBV6-5 combines with J gene TRBJ2-7, with 7 bases that match TRBD1. J lost 6 bases, V lost 6 bases, and 11 bases had no gene match. This CDR3 contains 14 residues. Germline V gene data show CDR1 as MNHEY and CDR2 as SVGAGI. The CDR3 here is CASRPTGQWGEQYF. As DNA, the CDR3 is TGTGCCAGCAGGCCAACGGGACAGTGGGGCGAGCAGTACTTC.

The chain carries TRBV4-1 and TRBJ2-7; 9 bases match TRBD1. Per the germline V gene, CDR1 is MGHRA and CDR2 is YSYEKL. The ends lost 4 bases at V and 5 bases at J; junction bases unmatched: 6. The length of the CDR3 is 14 residues. CDR3 DNA: TGCGCCAGCAGCCTACAGGGGGCGAAGCACGAGCAGTACTTC. Translating it yields CASSLQGAKHEQYF.

This chain joins TRBV25-1 and TRBJ2-1; perhaps TRBD2 as D (5 bases). The germline CDR1 and CDR2 sequences are MGHDK and SYGVNS. This CDR3 region has 16 residues. With 7 bases removed from V and 4 bases from J, the gap between germline ends came to 20 bases. The CDR3, as DNA: TGTGCCAGCACCTCCGAGGCGTCCCCGGGATACAATGAGCAGTTCTTC. Translating gives CASTSEASPGYNEQFF.

The chain is built from TRBV5-6 and TRBJ2-2; D is perhaps TRBD1 (5 bases). Germline V gene data show CDR1 as SGHDT and CDR2 as YYEEEE. The germline V and J ends were trimmed by 0 bases and 1 base, with 10 bases remaining between them. This CDR3 is 16 amino acids long. The CDR3 loop reads CASSLADRLNTGELFF. Here the CDR3 DNA reads TGTGCCAGCAGCTTGGCTGACAGATTGAACACCGGGGAGCTGTTTTTT.

The chain links TRBV7-2 to TRBJ2-2, with D perhaps TRBD1 (6 bases). Trimming pared 3 bases from V and 7 bases from J, leaving 12 bases between. CDR1 SGHTA and CDR2 FQGNSA come from the germline V gene. This CDR3 is 14 amino acids long. This CDR3 is CASSFQGSGGELFF. As DNA, the CDR3 is TGTGCCAGCAGCTTTCAGGGGAGCGGCGGGGAGCTGTTTTTT.

J is TRBJ2-7 and V is TRBV5-4; TRBD2 matches at 11 bases. In germline, CDR1 is SGHNT, CDR2 YYREEE (reference sequence). V was clipped by 4 bases and J by 0 bases; unmatched bases: 12. The CDR3 has 18 residues. This CDR3 is CASSQDLGTSGTSYEQYF. DNA for the CDR3: TGTGCCAGCAGCCAAGATCTCGGGACTAGCGGTACCTCCTACGAGCAGTACTTC. Variable domain in full (rest from reference TRBV5-4 and TRBJ2-7): ETGVTQSPTHLIKTRGQQVTLRCSSQSGHNTVSWYQQALGQGPQFIFQYYREEENGRGNFPPRFSGLQFPNYSSELNVNALELDDSALYLCASSQDLGTSGTSYEQYFGPGTRLTVT.

Here the CDR3 DNA reads TGTGCCATCAGTGAGTCGTGGGGGGGCGAATACACTGAAGCTTTCTTT. This sequence encodes CAISESWGGEYTEAFF. This chain uses TRBV10-3 with TRBJ1-1; tentative D call: TRBD1 (6 bases). The CDR3 spans 16 residues. Germline assignment: CDR1 ENHRY and CDR2 SYGVKD. With 0 bases removed from V and 3 bases from J, the gap between germline ends came to 14 bases.

The rearrangement uses TRBV28 and TRBJ1-3; 7 nucleotides agree with TRBD1. This CDR3 spans 15 amino acids. In germline, CDR1 is MDHEN, CDR2 SYDVKM. With 6 bases clipped from V and 4 bases from J, the junction kept 9 bases outside the gene matches. In DNA form, the CDR3 reads TGTGCCAGCAGCCCCGACAGGGTTGGAGGAAACACCATATATTTT. Translation gives CASSPDRVGGNTIYF.

V and J are TRBV18 and TRBJ2-3, with 10 bases that match TRBD1. CDR1 and CDR2 from the germline V gene are KGHSH and LQKENI. The CDR3 runs 16 residues. Germline trimming cut 3 bases from V and 3 bases from J; bases unmatched to any gene: 6. DNA of the CDR3: TGTGCCAGCTCACCCCCGGGACAGGGGATAACAGATACGCAGTATTTT. Its translation: CASSPPGQGITDTQYF.

The chain combines TRBV11-2 with TRBJ1-6, with 7 nucleotides matching TRBD1. CDR1 is SGHAT, CDR2 FQNNGV, per germline. Trimming cost V 2 bases and J 11 bases; bases outside gene matches: 12. The CDR3 is made up of 16 amino acids. CDR3 sequence (DNA): TGTGCCAGCAGCTTACGACAGGGAGTGGAAGGGACACCCCTCCACTTT. This sequence encodes CASSLRQGVEGTPLHF.

The count of this clone is one. The chain uses TRBV19 and TRBJ1-2; the match to TRBD1 covers 9 bases. CDR3 length: 14 amino acids. Trimming took 6 bases from V and 7 from J; bases not matched to a gene: 9. Germline V lookup: CDR1 LNHDA, CDR2 SQIVND (reference sequence). DNA for the CDR3: TGTGCCAGTAGACCCGGGACAGGGTCCGGTGGCTACACCTTC. Its protein product is CASRPGTGSGGYTF.

The rearrangement links TRBV28 to TRBJ1-4; D is unresolved. The CDR3 is 16 residues long. V lost 4 bases, J lost 3 bases, and 15 bases lay in between. Germline lookup yields CDR1 MDHEN and CDR2 SYDVKM. CDR3 sequence (DNA): TGTGCCAGCAGTTCCCGACGGGCAGGCTCTAATGAAAAACTGTTTTTT. The encoded protein is CASSSRRAGSNEKLFF. The variable domain in full, completed from reference TRBV28 and TRBJ1-4, reads DVKVTQSSRYLVKRTGEKVFLECVQDMDHENMFWYRQDPGLGLRLIYFSYDVKMKEKGDIPEGYSVSREKKERFSLILESASTNQTSMYLCASSSRRAGSNEKLFFGSGTQLSVL.

The chain employs TRBV2 and TRBJ1-5; 12 bases agree with TRBD1. V lost 6 bases, J lost 6 bases, and 6 bases stayed unmatched. The CDR3 spans 15 residues. Germline CDR1 SNHLY, CDR2 FYNNEI. The CDR3 sequence: CASSAGTGGLQPQHF. The CDR3, as DNA: TGTGCCAGCAGCGCCGGGACAGGGGGCCTTCAGCCCCAGCATTTT.